This T cell receptor beta chain emerged from a study of CD8 T cells in ankylosing spondylitis. Study-wide findings and caveats: A TCR beta motif made of fewer than ten highly homologous variants seemed typical of ankylosing spondylitis blood.

Germline V gene sequence: CDR1 SGHTA, CDR2 FQGNSA. With V trimmed by 5 bases and J by 6 bases, 10 bases remained unmatched. This CDR3 comprises 15 residues. Scientists made TCR beta libraries using quantitative 5'-RACE with molecular barcodes. TCRdb passed the 5' RACE reads through MiXCR, listing each CDR3 protein once. The repertoire has 200,000 to 300,000 distinct CDR3 sequences, about 11% of them found once; the top ten carry about 2.5%. This clonotype was seen repeatedly, ten times or more. Its antigen is currently unknown. The receptor's source is a male donor with ankylosing spondylitis or in good health (not recorded which). The chain links TRBV7-2 to TRBJ2-3; 8 bases agree with TRBD2. Sequencing was done on a sample of blood, either unsorted or a sorted T cell fraction (not recorded which). The CDR3 is CASSTPGGRGDTQYF. CDR3 nucleotide sequence: TGTGCCAGCAGCACCCCGGGGGGGCGGGGGGATACGCAGTATTTT.